This T cell receptor (beta chain) stems from a study of cytomegalovirus exposure and HLA in healthy donors (dated by TCRdb to 2016 to 2017). At the level of the whole study: According to an earlier analysis of 550 to 700 of the donors, some 170 million T cells yielded 120 million or so unique TCR beta sequences and about 280 Gb of sequence data. Roughly 290 gigabases of sequencing data and around 85 million unique TCR sequences made up an early release that covered fewer than 650 HLA-typed donors. Of the 300 to 500 genotyped donors, 70% to 90% were placed in the genetic ancestry cluster associated with self-reported Caucasian donors. The aim of the study was to test whether cataloging public T cell receptors could identify signatures of past pathogen exposure. The study profiled the T cell repertoires of approximately 700 subjects by immunosequencing and related them to cytomegalovirus serostatus. In addition to the first cohort of around 670 subjects, a separate validation cohort of 120 different subjects was used. The study combined high-throughput TCR immunosequencing, statistical association of individual TCRs with disease status, and machine learning to predict cytomegalovirus infection status. A later analysis re-examined previously published TCR beta repertoires from just over 650 donors and added high-resolution HLA genotyping to investigate patterns of TCR occurrence. The later analysis used no new phenotypic data to find candidate immune exposures, relying instead on TCR beta sequences and their occurrence across donors. An earlier analysis of 450 to 750 of the donors used high-throughput TCR beta sequencing to judge whether each TCR beta V gene segment behaved as functional or pseudogenic. Donor age, sex, ethnicity and CMV serostatus were compiled alongside the repertoire data. In a later genetic analysis, genome-wide SNP genotypes for about three fifths of the 666 donors were used, and that subset was treated as a discovery cohort. All discovery cohort repertoires had been generated on a single sequencing platform. Both class I and class II loci were covered by HLA typing, at four-digit resolution. The number of donors typed differed by locus, with 629-630 for A, B, C, DRB1 and DQB1, around 520 for DQA1, about 610 for DPA1, and some 470 for DPB1. Four to six DR-DQ haplotypes were handled as single units for association and clustering, since linkage in the cohort was strong. On average, around 200,000 unique TCR beta nucleotide sequences were sequenced per donor among some 420 genotyped donors of the cohort, with roughly 19% of those sequences being non-productive. Findings and caveats that apply to the study as a whole: The study listed 164 TCR beta chains as associated with cytomegalovirus. Broadly in line with IMGT annotations, most TCR beta V segments showed up in productive rearrangements about 90% or about 30% of the time in an earlier analysis of several hundred of the donors. Assigning TCR associations to individual alleles was difficult when HLA alleles, especially DR and DQ, strongly co-occurred. In vitro tests confirmed that three of the cytomegalovirus-associated TCR beta chains recognize cytomegalovirus antigens. Most TCR sequences were observed very rarely across donors, whereas some public TCRs were present in many individuals. This cohort had only TCR beta chains sequenced, and the lack of alpha or paired-chain data limited which features could be detected. A later analysis found that HLA-associated TCR beta chains were more clonally expanded and had lower generation probabilities than equally common non-associated chains. A later analysis associated roughly 17,000 TCR beta sequences with specific HLA alleles at a false discovery rate of 0.05. CMV serostatus was the only immune exposure information available for the cohort. Linkage disequilibrium might explain the correlated functional status among segregating V segments, but an unknown experimental factor could not be ruled out. Roughly uniform sequencing depth across donors was assumed in presence/absence analyses, although this assumption may not hold. According to a later analysis, parvovirus B19, influenza, CMV and Epstein-Barr virus appeared linked to several top co-occurrence clusters. In both the original and validation cohorts, the classifier was reported to diagnose cytomegalovirus status with high specificity and sensitivity. In a later genetic analysis, a missense DCLRE1C variant was associated with V-gene and J-gene trimming of TCR beta chains, and the association was replicated in an independent cohort. Over 15 rarely observed V segments, including chromosome 9 orphons, were excluded from the earlier analysis of approximately 500 of the donors because counts were too low. Compared with the roughly 700-donor mean, donors in an Asian-associated ancestry cluster had fewer N-insertions in productive TCRs, according to a later genetic analysis. Most CMV-associated TCR beta chains appeared to be HLA-restricted in a later analysis, and the HLA associations seemed to be driven largely by CMV exposure. In a later analysis, TCR association rates were found to vary across HLA loci, with the most associated TCRs seen for DRB1 alleles and the fewest for HLA-C alleles. A further reported finding was that TCR beta sequences accurately predicted the HLA-A and HLA-B alleles for most subjects in the first cohort. The sequencing pipeline was judged likely to have produced a cluster of highly shared sequence variants as a technical artifact. Because HLA typing was missing for some donors at each locus, association tests included only the typed subset. The authors suggested that the approach could potentially be extended to other disease states and immunological phenotypes.

The library was obtained by the immunoSEQ multiplex PCR assay. For the multiplex PCR, a mixture combining 60 forward primers for TCR Vbeta segments and 13 reverse primers for TCR Jbeta segments was used. Amplification of the CDR3 region of rearranged TCR beta genes was performed with a multiplex PCR assay on genomic DNA. Amplified TCR beta libraries were sequenced as 87-base-pair reads on the Illumina HiSeq System. From the authors' description of their analysis: Across the roughly 670 repertoires, a later analysis counted approximately 75 million unique TCR beta chains, 9.5 million to 12 million of which were shared by at least two donors. To remove PCR and sequencing errors, raw reads were error-corrected and collapsed into unique sequences using a nearest-neighbor algorithm that merged closely related sequences. CDR3 sequences were aligned to IMGT reference sequences to assign V, D and J gene segments. Each retained sequence needed at least a six-nucleotide match to both a V gene segment and a J gene segment. A rearrangement was called productive if the CDR3 had no stop codons and remained in frame with V and J, and every other rearrangement was called non-productive. CDR3 was defined by IMGT convention, running from the second conserved V-encoded cysteine to the conserved J-encoded phenylalanine. The earlier analysis of about 530 of the donors excluded any sequence lacking an unambiguous match to a single V gene segment. In an earlier analysis of some 590 of the donors, a V segment was called functional when productive rearrangements were above 56.7%, and segregating when the standard deviation between donors exceeded 5%. A statistical classification framework was developed to diagnose cytomegalovirus status using the catalog of TCR beta chain sequences. In a later analysis, V and J genes were assigned by comparing TCR nucleotide sequences against IMGT/GENE-DB human TR gene sequences. A later analysis assigned CDR3 sequences and most-parsimonious VDJ recombination scenarios with the TCRdist pipeline. In a later analysis, every TCR beta chain was defined by the combination of its CDR3 amino acid sequence and its V-gene family, and reads without a unique V-gene family were dropped. To address suspected cross-contamination and a sequencing artifact, a later analysis removed some 620 highly shared, low-generation-probability nucleotide sequences. A later analysis calculated a clonal expansion index for each public chain from normalized within-repertoire ranks of inferred template counts. A later analysis computed generation probabilities with a VDJ recombination model fitted to out-of-frame rearrangements, and checked the results against IGoR. In a later analysis, TCR-TCR, TCR-HLA and TCR-CMV co-occurrence was scored with hypergeometric tests, and a repertoire-size bias correction was applied to TCR pairs. A later analysis estimated false discovery rates by permuting HLA or CMV assignments 20 times. In a later analysis, co-occurring TCRs were grouped using DBSCAN, with TCRdist sequence similarity added in when clustering inside HLA-allele-positive subsets. Repertoires with fewer than 30,000 or more than 120,000 public chains were left out of co-occurrence clustering, as were about 5 repertoires with anomalous nucleotide sharing. Entries here come from immuneACCESS through TCRdb and include only in-frame sequences with V and J called. Some clones fail to appear in such tables; in the studies checked, an unresolved V gene covers under half of the shortfall, and the cause of the remainder is unknown. The V and J calls and clone size are taken from that table; D and trimming were inferred from the DNA. Within this sample are 75,000 to 90,000 clones, with about 9.5% of them counted one time only. The ten largest clones take up around 25% of the sample.

This clone was counted at least ten times. Its antigen has not been determined. One base away there is no much larger clone; base qualities are not given. The cohort was made up of about 670 healthy bone marrow donors. At the time of sampling, all cohort members were nominally healthy, though unrecorded immune exposures were likely present. The donor tested CMV seropositive and was one of the 289 seropositive cohort members. Every donor gave a peripheral blood sample, and the peripheral blood mononuclear cells from that sample were used for TCR beta sequencing. The Qiagen DNeasy Blood Extraction Kit was used to extract genomic DNA from the blood cell samples. The sequencing input was PBMCs. This sequence originates from a man aged 55 to 70 in good health and CMV-seropositive.

CDR3 region: CASSPQGETQYF. In nucleotides, the sequence is TGTGCCAGCAGTCCCCAGGGAGAGACCCAGTACTTC. The chain was built from TRBV6-5 and TRBJ2-5; TRBD1 is perhaps the D gene, given 5 matching bases. Looking up the germline V gene yields CDR1 MNHEY and CDR2 SVGAGI. Reading from cysteine to phenylalanine, the CDR3 counts 12 amino acids. The entry retains the CDR3 DNA only, 36 bases that are in frame from base 1. The trim is 5 bases for V and 4 bases for J, with a gap of 8 bases between the germline ends.